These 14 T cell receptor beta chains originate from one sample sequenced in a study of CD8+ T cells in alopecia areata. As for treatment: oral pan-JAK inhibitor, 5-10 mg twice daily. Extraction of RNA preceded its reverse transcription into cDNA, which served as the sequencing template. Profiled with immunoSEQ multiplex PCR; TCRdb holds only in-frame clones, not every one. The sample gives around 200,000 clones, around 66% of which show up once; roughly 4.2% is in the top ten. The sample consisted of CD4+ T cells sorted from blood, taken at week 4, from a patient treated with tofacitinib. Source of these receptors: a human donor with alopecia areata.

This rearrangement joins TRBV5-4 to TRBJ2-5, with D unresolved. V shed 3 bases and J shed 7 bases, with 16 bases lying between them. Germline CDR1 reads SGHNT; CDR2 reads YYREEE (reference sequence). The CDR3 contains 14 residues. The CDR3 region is CASSYAGRLGTQYF. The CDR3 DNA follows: TGTGCCAGCAGCTATGCCGGCAGGTTGGGGACCCAGTACTTC.

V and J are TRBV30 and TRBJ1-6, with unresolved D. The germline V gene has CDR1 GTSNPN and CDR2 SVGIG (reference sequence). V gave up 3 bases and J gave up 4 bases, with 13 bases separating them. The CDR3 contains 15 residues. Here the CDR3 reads CAWRDIGLYNSPLHF. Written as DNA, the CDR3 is TGTGCCTGGAGAGATATCGGACTTTATAATTCACCCCTCCACTTT.

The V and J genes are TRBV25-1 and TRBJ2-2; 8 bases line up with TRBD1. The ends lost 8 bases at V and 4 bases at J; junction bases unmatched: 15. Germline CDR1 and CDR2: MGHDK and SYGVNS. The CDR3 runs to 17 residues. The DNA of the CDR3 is TGTGCCAGCCGGGAGAGCAGGGGGCGGTTGAGCACCGGGGAGCTGTTTTTT. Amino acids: CASRESRGRLSTGELFF.

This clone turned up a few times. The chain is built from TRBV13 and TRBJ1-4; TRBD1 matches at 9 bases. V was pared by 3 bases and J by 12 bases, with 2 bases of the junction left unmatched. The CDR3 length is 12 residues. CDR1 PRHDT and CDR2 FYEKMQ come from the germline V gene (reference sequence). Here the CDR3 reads CASSFRDRELFF. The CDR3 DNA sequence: TGTGCCAGCAGCTTTCGGGACAGGGAACTGTTTTTT.

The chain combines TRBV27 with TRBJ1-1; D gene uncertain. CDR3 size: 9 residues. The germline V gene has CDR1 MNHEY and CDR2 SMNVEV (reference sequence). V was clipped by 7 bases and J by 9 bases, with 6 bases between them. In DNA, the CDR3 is TGTGCCAGCACGGCTAAAGCTTTCTTT. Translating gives CASTAKAFF.

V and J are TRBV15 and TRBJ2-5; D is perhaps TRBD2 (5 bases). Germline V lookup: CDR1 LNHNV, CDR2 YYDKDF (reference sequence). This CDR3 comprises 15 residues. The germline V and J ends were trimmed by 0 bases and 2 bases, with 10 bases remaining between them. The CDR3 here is CATSRDPPGQETQYF. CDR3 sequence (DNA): TGTGCCACCAGCAGAGATCCACCGGGGCAAGAGACCCAGTACTTC.

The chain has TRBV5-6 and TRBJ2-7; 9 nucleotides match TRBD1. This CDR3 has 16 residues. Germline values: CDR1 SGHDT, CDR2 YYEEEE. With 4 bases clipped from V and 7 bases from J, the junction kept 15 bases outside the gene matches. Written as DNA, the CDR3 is TGTGCCAGCAGCATGGCGGGGGACAGGGTCTTTGAAGAGCAGTACTTC. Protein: CASSMAGDRVFEEQYF.

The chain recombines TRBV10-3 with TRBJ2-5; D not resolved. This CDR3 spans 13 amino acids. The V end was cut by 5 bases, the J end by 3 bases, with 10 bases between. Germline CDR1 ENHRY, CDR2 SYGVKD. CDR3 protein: CAISQRREETQYF. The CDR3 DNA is TGTGCCATCAGTCAAAGACGGGAAGAGACCCAGTACTTC.

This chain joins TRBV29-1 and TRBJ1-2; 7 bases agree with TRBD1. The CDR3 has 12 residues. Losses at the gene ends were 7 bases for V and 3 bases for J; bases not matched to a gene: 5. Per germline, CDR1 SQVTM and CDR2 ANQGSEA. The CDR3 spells CSAEGTDYGYTF. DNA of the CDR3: TGCAGCGCCGAAGGGACAGACTATGGCTACACCTTC.

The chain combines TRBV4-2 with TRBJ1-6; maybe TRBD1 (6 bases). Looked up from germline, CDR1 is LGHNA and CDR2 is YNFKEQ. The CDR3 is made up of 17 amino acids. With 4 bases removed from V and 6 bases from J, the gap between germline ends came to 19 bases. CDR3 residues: CASSRNVEGGFNSPLHF. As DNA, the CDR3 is TGTGCCAGCAGCCGTAACGTCGAGGGGGGTTTTAATTCACCCCTCCACTTT.

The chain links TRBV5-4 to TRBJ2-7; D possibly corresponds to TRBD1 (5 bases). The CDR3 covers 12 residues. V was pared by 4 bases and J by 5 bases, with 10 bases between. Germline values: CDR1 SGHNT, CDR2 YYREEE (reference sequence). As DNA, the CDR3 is TGTGCCAGCAGCCTCACAGGAAACGAGCAGTACTTC. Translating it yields CASSLTGNEQYF.

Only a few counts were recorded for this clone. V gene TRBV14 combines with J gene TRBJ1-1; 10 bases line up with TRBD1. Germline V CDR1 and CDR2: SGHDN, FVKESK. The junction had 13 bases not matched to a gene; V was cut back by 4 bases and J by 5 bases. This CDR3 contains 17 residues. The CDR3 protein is CASSPLLGQGGWTEAFF. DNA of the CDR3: TGTGCCAGCAGCCCGCTGTTAGGACAGGGGGGCTGGACTGAAGCTTTCTTT.

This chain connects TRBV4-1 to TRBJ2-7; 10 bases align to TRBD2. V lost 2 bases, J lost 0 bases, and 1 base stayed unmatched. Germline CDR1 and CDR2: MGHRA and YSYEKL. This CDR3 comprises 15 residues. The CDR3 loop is CASSQLAGVSYEQYF. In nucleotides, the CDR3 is TGCGCCAGCAGCCAACTAGCGGGGGTCTCCTACGAGCAGTACTTC.

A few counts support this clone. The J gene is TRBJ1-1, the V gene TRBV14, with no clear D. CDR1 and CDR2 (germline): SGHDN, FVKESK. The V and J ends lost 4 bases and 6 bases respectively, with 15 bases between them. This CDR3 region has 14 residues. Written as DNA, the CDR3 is TGTGCCAGCAGCCCGTATGATCTTGGGTCTGAAGCTTTCTTT. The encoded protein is CASSPYDLGSEAFF.